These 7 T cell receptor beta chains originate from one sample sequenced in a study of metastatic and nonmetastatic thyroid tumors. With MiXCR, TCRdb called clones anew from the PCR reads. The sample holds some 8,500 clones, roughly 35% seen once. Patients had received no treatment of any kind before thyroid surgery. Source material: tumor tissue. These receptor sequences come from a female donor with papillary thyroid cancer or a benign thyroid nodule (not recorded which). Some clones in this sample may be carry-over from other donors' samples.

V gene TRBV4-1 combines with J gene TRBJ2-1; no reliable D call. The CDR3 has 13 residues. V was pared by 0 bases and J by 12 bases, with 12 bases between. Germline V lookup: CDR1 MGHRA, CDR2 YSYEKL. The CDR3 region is CASSQESNVRQFF. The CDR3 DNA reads TGCGCCAGCAGCCAAGAATCGAATGTTAGGCAGTTCTTC.

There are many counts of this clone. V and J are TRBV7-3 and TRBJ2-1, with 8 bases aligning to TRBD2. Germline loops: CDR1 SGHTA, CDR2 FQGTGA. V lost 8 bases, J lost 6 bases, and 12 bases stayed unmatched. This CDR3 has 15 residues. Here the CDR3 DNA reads TGTGCCAGCGCCCTCATCGGGGGGGCCGCCAATGAGCAGTTCTTC. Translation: CASALIGGAANEQFF.

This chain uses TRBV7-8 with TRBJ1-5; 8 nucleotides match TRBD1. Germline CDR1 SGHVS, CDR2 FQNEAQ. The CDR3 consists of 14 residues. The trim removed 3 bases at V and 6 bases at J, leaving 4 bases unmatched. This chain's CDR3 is CASSLDRESQPQHF. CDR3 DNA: TGTGCCAGCAGCTTGGACAGGGAATCTCAGCCCCAGCATTTT.

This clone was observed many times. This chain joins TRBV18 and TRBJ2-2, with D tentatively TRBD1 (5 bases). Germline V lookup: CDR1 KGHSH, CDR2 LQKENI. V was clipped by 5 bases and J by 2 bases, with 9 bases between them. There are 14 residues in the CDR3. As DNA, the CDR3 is TGTGCCAGCTCAGGTACAGGAAACACCGGGGAGCTGTTTTTT. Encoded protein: CASSGTGNTGELFF.

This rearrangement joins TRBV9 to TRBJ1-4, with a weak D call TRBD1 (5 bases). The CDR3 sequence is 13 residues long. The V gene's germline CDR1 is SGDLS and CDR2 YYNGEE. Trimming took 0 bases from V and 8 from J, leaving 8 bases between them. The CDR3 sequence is CASSVVGGEKLFF. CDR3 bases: TGTGCCAGCAGCGTAGTCGGGGGAGAAAAACTGTTTTTT.

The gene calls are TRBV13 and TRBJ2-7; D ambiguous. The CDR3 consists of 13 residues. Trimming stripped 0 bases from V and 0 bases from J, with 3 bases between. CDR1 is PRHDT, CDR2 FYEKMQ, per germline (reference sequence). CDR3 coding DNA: TGTGCCAGCAGCTTAGGGATCTCCTACGAGCAGTACTTC. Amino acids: CASSLGISYEQYF.

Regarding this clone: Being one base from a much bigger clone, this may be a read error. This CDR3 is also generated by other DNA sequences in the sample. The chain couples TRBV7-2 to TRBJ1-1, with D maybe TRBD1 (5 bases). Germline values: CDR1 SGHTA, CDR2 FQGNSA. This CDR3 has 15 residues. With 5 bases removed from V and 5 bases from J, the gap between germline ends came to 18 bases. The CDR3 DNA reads TGTGCCAGCAGCCTAGTCTGGGGGGGTGGAACTGAAGCTTTCTTT. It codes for CASSLVWGGGTEAFF.